This T cell receptor beta chain emerged from a study of blood T cells in healthy people across ages. Study information: For every two T cells, template switching captured about one barcoded beta molecule.

The CDR3 has 15 amino acids. Germline-derived CDR1 and CDR2 are LNHNV and YYDKDF (reference sequence). V shed 5 bases and J shed 4 bases, with 15 bases lying between them. Extraction yielded at least 5 micrograms of total RNA per sample. Alongside a J-beta primer mix, a sample-barcoded 5' primer served in a second PCR lasting about 6 to 12 cycles. Via MiXCR, TCRdb re-called the 5' RACE reads, giving one row per CDR3 protein. The table lists 600,000 to 850,000 distinct CDR3 sequences, approximately 25% of them singletons, with 9.4% in the top ten. The same data also contributed to another study, on T cells of mothers and their children.

This rearrangement joins TRBV15 to TRBJ1-3; tentative D call: TRBD1 (5 bases). The clonotype was recovered from a boy aged 5-17 years in good health. The sequenced sample was blood. For the CDR3, the DNA is TGTGCCACCAGCGGGGCAGGGCCCATCGGAAACACCATATATTTT. It encodes CATSGAGPIGNTIYF.